This T cell receptor beta chain was observed in a study of blood T cell repertoires in COVID-19. About the research overall: There were acute and convalescent COVID-19 samples, and they came from the United States, Italy and Spain. Sources were T cells, B-cell-depleted T cells, or PBMCs; the material itself was cDNA or gDNA.

This clone has a single count. The CDR3 consists of 15 residues. The germline V gene encodes CDR1 SQVTM and CDR2 ANQGSEA. V shed 2 bases, J shed 4 bases, and the junction held 7 bases outside the gene matches. As originally analysed: For nucleated cells, counts were estimated from reference gene primer amplification. Profiling relied on immunoSEQ multiplex PCR, and the TCRdb table lists in-frame clones only, not all of them. V and J calls and clone size are as listed in that table; D and trimming were resolved from the DNA. The sample shows around 60,000 clones, 88% of them seen only once. What was sequenced was peripheral blood. This TCR derives from a man aged 45-60 years with active COVID-19. The V and J genes are TRBV29-1 and TRBJ2-7; TRBD1 matches at 11 bases. This CDR3 is CSVEITGTGGYEQYF. In DNA form, the CDR3 reads TGCAGCGTTGAAATAACCGGGACAGGGGGTTACGAGCAGTACTTC.